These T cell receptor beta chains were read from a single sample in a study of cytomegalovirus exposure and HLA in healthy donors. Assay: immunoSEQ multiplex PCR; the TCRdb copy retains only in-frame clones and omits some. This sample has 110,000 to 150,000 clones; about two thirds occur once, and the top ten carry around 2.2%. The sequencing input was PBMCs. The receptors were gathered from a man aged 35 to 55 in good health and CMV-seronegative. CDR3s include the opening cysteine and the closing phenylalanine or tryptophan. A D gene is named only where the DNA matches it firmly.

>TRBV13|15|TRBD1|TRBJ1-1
CASSLGQGLVSEAFF
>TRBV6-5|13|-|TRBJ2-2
CASSRSQAGELFF
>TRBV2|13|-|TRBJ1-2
CASSAGTRYGYTF
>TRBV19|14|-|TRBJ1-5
CASSIRTPNQPQHF
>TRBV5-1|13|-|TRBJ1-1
CASSSGSGTEAFF
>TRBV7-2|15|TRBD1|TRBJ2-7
CASSLRQGDSYEQYF
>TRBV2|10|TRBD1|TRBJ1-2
CASSVGTATF
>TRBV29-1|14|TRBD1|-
CSVSDRGLSYEQYF
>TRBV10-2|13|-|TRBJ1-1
CASSDSGGEVAFF
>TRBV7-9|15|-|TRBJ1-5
CASSQRGGSNQPQHF
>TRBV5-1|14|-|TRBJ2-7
CASSLGQDSYEQYF
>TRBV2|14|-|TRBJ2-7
CASSWTGSSYEQYF
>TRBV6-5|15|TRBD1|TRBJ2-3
CASSGGQGGADTQYF
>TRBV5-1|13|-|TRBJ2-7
CASSLGRAYEQYF
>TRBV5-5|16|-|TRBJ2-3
CASSWGASDTTDTQYF
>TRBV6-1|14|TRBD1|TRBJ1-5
CASSEQGENQPQHF
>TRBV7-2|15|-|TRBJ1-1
CASSDHRTQLQKAFF
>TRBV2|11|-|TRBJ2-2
CASMGSGELFF
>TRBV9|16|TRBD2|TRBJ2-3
CASSVEAGGPTDTQYF
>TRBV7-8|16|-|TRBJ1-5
CASSPYGVLGNQPQHF
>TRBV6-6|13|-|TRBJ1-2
CASTHTENYGYTF
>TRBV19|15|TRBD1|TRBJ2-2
CASTTTGGLGGELFF
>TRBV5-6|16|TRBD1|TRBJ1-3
CASSLDRASSGNTIYF
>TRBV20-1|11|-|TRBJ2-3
CSARSTDTQYF
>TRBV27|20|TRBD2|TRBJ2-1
CASSRLAGLAGGRRYNEQFF
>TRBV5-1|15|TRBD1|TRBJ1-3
CASSIGGRSGNTIYF
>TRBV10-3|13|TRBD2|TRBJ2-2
CAIAGGYTGELFF
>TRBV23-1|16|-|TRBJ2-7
CASANPRDILINEQYF
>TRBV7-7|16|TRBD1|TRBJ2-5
CASSRGTGGVWETQYF
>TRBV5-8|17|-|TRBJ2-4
CASREPGQRLAKNIQYF
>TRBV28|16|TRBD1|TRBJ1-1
CASSSPGQGYGTEAFF
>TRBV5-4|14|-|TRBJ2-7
CASSLGGASYEQYF
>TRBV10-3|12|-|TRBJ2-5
CAISGTEGTQYF
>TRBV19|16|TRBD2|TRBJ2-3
CASSKGSREYADTQYF
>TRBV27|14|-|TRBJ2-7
CASSLTGSTYEQYF
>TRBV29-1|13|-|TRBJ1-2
CSVDAGLIYGYTF
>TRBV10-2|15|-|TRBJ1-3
CASSERLAGGNTIYF
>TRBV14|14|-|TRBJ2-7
CASSQDGGIYEQYF
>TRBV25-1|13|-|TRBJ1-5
CASSGGGNQPQHF
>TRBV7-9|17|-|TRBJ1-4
CASSLVPRRRGNEKLFF
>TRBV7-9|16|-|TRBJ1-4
CASSLDNAGANEKLFF
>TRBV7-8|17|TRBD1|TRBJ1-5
CATTPGQGTHSNQPQHF
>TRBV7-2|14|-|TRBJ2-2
CASSQTFSAGELFF
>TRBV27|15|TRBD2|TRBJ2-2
CASSPGRENTGELFF
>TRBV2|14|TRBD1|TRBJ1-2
CASLPTGVLGGYTF
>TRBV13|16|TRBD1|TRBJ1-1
CASSRQGESMNTEAFF
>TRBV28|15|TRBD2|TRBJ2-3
CASSQTSGRSNTQYF
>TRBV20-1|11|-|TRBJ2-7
CSARASYEQYF
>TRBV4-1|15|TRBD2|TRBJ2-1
CASSTRTSGSNEQFF
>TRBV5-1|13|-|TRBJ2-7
CASSLGDTYEQYF
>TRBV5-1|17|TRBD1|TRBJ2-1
CASSLSPGQGRPGEQFF
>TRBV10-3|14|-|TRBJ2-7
CAISDQGGLYEQYF
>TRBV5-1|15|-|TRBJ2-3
CASSLLEQSTDTQYF
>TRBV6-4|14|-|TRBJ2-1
CASSKEGGRNEQFF
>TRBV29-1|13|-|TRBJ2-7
CSVEVGGSYEQYF